These 27 T cell receptor beta chains were sequenced from one sample in a study of regulatory T cells in long-lasting Graves disease. Library construction for TCR beta used iRepertoire HTBI primers and Arm-PCR of CDR3 regions. TCRdb processed the multiplex PCR reads anew with MiXCR; each CDR3 protein has one entry. The data show about 440,000 distinct CDR3 sequences, more than 13% seen once. Time point described: newly diagnosed GD, antithyroid drugs for less than 3 months. The TCR library used RNA extracted from PBMCs. The data also belong to a second study, concerning T cells in Graves' hyperthyroidism and ophthalmopathy.

The input for sequencing was peripheral blood mononuclear cells (PBMCs), taken at new diagnosis, from a patient treated with antithyroid drugs. Source of these receptors: a woman in her 30s with Graves disease.

This clonotype was seen many times. The chain employs TRBV12-3 or TRBV12-4 and TRBJ1-2; D perhaps matches TRBD1 (6 bases). V was cut by 6 bases and J by 2 bases, with 19 bases left in between. This CDR3 comprises 16 residues. The CDR3 coding sequence is TGTGCCAGCAGCCTAACGGAAACAGGGTTAAACTATGGCTACACCTTC. It translates to CASSLTETGLNYGYTF.

There are a few counts of this clonotype. The CDR3 region has the DNA TGCAGCGTTGAATGGGGTTTTCAGCCCCAGCATTTT. It encodes CSVEWGFQPQHF. This chain connects TRBV29-1 to TRBJ1-5; D ambiguous. Germline CDR1 is SQVTM and CDR2 is ANQGSEA. The CDR3 extends over 12 amino acids. V lost 2 bases and J 6 bases, leaving 8 bases between the germline ends.

V gene TRBV3-1 combines with J gene TRBJ2-1; D unclear. The CDR3 spans 15 residues. The germline gives CDR1 LGHDT, CDR2 YNNKEL (reference sequence). The germline V and J ends were trimmed by 4 bases and 0 bases, with 10 bases remaining between them. The CDR3 DNA reads TGTGCCAGCAGCCTACTGGCGAGCTCCTACAATGAGCAGTTCTTC. Protein sequence: CASSLLASSYNEQFF.

This clonotype was counted many times. V is TRBV4-1 and J is TRBJ2-7; 9 positions match TRBD2. V was clipped by 1 base and J by 6 bases; unmatched bases: 13. Germline V lookup: CDR1 MGHRA, CDR2 YSYEKL. The CDR3 has 17 amino acids. CDR3 DNA sequence: TGCGCCAGCAGCCAAGGACTAGCGGCCCCAGGCCCCCTCGAGCAGTACTTC. Translated: CASSQGLAAPGPLEQYF.

Ten or more counts support this clonotype. The chain combines TRBV27 with TRBJ1-6; the D is unclear. Germline-derived CDR1 and CDR2 are MNHEY and SMNVEV (reference sequence). There are 12 residues in the CDR3. V lost 6 bases and J 6 bases, leaving 6 bases between the germline ends. CDR3 residues: CASRVRNSPLHF. CDR3 in DNA: TGTGCCAGCAGGGTTCGTAATTCACCCCTCCACTTT.

This clonotype was picked up many times. The chain has TRBV7-2 and TRBJ2-3; D is unclear. Trimming left V 5 bases short and J 6 bases short, with 9 bases between. This CDR3 is built from 12 residues. Germline lookup yields CDR1 SGHTA and CDR2 FQGNSA. CDR3 coding DNA: TGTGCCAGCAGCGGAGACGTGGATACGCAGTATTTT. This translates into CASSGDVDTQYF.

The genes are TRBV12-3 or TRBV12-4 and TRBJ1-5; D gene unclear. CDR3 length: 14 amino acids. V was pared by 3 bases and J by 3 bases, with 9 bases between. CDR3 amino acids: CASSFPGTNQPQHF. The CDR3 nucleotides read TGTGCCAGCAGTTTCCCGGGAACCAATCAGCCCCAGCATTTT.

The table lists this clonotype with many counts. This chain uses TRBV27 with TRBJ2-1; 7 bases line up with TRBD2. V gave up 5 bases and J gave up 7 bases; unmatched junction bases: 11. There are 15 residues in the CDR3. Looked up from germline, CDR1 is MNHEY and CDR2 is SMNVEV (reference sequence). The CDR3 region is CASSPYEAGPNEQFF. CDR3 coding DNA: TGTGCCAGCAGTCCGTATGAAGCGGGGCCGAATGAGCAGTTCTTC.

The sample holds a few counts of this clonotype. This sequence joins TRBV27 and TRBJ2-7, with D perhaps given as TRBD1 or TRBD2 (5 bases each). The V end was cut by 10 bases, the J end by 0 bases, with 22 bases between. The CDR3 has 16 residues. In germline, CDR1 is MNHEY, CDR2 SMNVEV (reference sequence). In nucleotides, the CDR3 is TGTGCCACCTCTCGGTCCTTCCGGGGCAGCTCCTACGAGCAGTACTTC. Its translation: CATSRSFRGSSYEQYF.

This clonotype has at least ten counts. The J gene is TRBJ2-7, the V gene TRBV6-5, with D uncertain. V was clipped by 2 bases and J by 0 bases, with 14 bases between them. In germline, CDR1 is MNHEY, CDR2 SVGAGI. The CDR3 runs 16 residues. This chain's CDR3 is CASSYTSWESSYEQYF. The CDR3 nucleotides read TGTGCCAGCAGTTACACCTCCTGGGAATCCTCCTACGAGCAGTACTTC.

This clonotype was observed many times. The chain uses TRBV30 and TRBJ1-1; TRBD1 matches at 9 bases. V shed 1 base and J 5 bases; nucleotides not matched to a gene: 8. The germline V gene has CDR1 GTSNPN and CDR2 SVGIG (reference sequence). The CDR3 has 15 residues. CDR3 sequence reads: CAWSAYRGPWTEAFF. The CDR3 bases are TGTGCCTGGAGTGCCTACAGGGGGCCGTGGACTGAAGCTTTCTTT. Full variable domain (outside the CDR3, taken from reference TRBV30 and TRBJ1-1): SQTIHQWPATLVQPVGSPLSLECTVEGTSNPNLYWYRQAAGRGLQLLFYSVGIGQISSEVPQNLSASRPQDRQFILSSKKLLLSDSGFYLCAWSAYRGPWTEAFFGQGTRLTVV.

This clonotype has ten or more counts. The chain recombines TRBV20-1 with TRBJ2-3; D gene unclear. V lost 5 bases, J lost 4 bases, and 4 bases lay in between. The CDR3 totals 10 residues. CDR1 is DFQATT and CDR2 is SNEGSKA in the germline V gene (reference sequence). CDR3 coding DNA: TGCAGTGCTGGGGCAGATACGCAGTATTTT. This gives the protein CSAGADTQYF.

The chain carries TRBV20-1 and TRBJ1-1; no reliable D call. The V and J ends lost 4 bases and 1 base respectively, with 7 bases between them. This CDR3 is 12 amino acids long. CDR1 and CDR2 (germline): DFQATT, SNEGSKA (reference sequence). The CDR3 sequence is CSAKKSNTEAFF. CDR3 bases: TGCAGTGCTAAGAAGTCGAACACTGAAGCTTTCTTT.

In the case of this clonotype: A read error may be the cause here, since a much bigger clone is one base away. This chain links TRBV20-1 with TRBJ2-1, with D perhaps assigned TRBD1 or TRBD2 (6 bases each). The CDR3 has 13 amino acids. V lost 5 bases to trimming and J lost 13 bases, with 21 bases between them. Germline values: CDR1 DFQATT, CDR2 SNEGSKA (reference sequence). CDR3 coding DNA: TGCAGTGCTCGCGGGACAATGGGGGAGACCCAGTTCTTC. Translating gives CSARGTMGETQFF.

The sample holds many counts of this clonotype. This rearrangement joins TRBV6-1 to TRBJ1-5; the match to TRBD1 covers 7 bases. The J segment lost 2 bases and the V segment lost 8 bases, leaving 6 bases of the junction unmatched. Germline lookup yields CDR1 MNHNS and CDR2 SASEGT. The CDR3 runs to 14 residues. CDR3 coding DNA: TGTGCCAGCCGCCGAACAGGGGGCAATCAGCCCCAGCATTTT. It translates to CASRRTGGNQPQHF.

In its sample, this clonotype was seen many times. The rearrangement uses TRBV25-1 and TRBJ2-7; tentatively, D is TRBD2 (5 bases). The length of the CDR3 is 14 residues. Germline V gene lookup returns CDR1 MGHDK and CDR2 SYGVNS. V gave up 0 bases and J gave up 3 bases, with 9 bases separating them. This CDR3 reads CASSEYGRDYEQYF. The DNA for the CDR3 is TGTGCCAGCAGTGAATATGGACGGGACTACGAGCAGTACTTC.

The CDR3 is CASSQPKGEQFF. The CDR3, as DNA: TGTGCCAGCAGCCAACCGAAAGGTGAGCAGTTCTTC. V is TRBV3-1 and J is TRBJ2-1; D not resolved. Germline V gene sequence: CDR1 LGHDT, CDR2 YNNKEL (reference sequence). V was cut by 2 bases and J by 9 bases, with 8 bases left in between. The CDR3 is 12 residues long.

This clonotype has a count of ten or more. This sequence joins TRBV7-8 and TRBJ2-7, with 10 bases identical to TRBD2. The germline gives CDR1 SGHVS, CDR2 FQNEAQ. V gave up 5 bases and J gave up 2 bases; unmatched junction bases: 6. The CDR3 extends over 15 amino acids. This chain's CDR3 is CASSAHSGRTYEQYF. The CDR3 DNA reads TGTGCCAGCAGCGCCCATAGCGGGAGGACCTACGAGCAGTACTTC.

This clonotype was observed a handful of times. This sequence joins TRBV30 and TRBJ1-1, with 8 bases identical to TRBD1. The CDR3 is 18 amino acids. Germline V gene data show CDR1 as GTSNPN and CDR2 as SVGIG (reference sequence). J was trimmed by 0 bases and V by 0 bases; bases with no gene match: 12. The CDR3 nucleotides are TGTGCCTGGAGTGTACCCTGGACAGGGAAGGGGGTGAACACTGAAGCTTTCTTT. It translates to CAWSVPWTGKGVNTEAFF.

This clonotype was picked up many times. The rearrangement joins TRBV19 to TRBJ1-5; the D is unclear. V was clipped by 4 bases and J by 0 bases, with 10 bases between them. The germline CDR1 and CDR2 sequences are LNHDA and SQIVND (reference sequence). The CDR3 runs to 15 residues. The CDR3 DNA reads as TGTGCCAGTAGTACACTCACCATTAGCAATCAGCCCCAGCATTTT. Translating gives CASSTLTISNQPQHF.

Ten or more counts support this clonotype. The chain is built from TRBV2 and TRBJ1-1, with D uncertain. The CDR3 is 16 residues long. The germline V gene has CDR1 SNHLY and CDR2 FYNNEI. V was trimmed by 5 bases and J by 4 bases, leaving 20 bases between them. CDR3 coding DNA: TGTGCCAGCAGTCACCCCCGTACCGTCGGGAGCACTGAAGCTTTCTTT. It is translated as CASSHPRTVGSTEAFF. The full variable domain, in which reference TRBV2 and TRBJ1-1 provide the parts outside the CDR3, is EPEVTQTPSHQVTQMGQEVILRCVPISNHLYFYWYRQILGQKVEFLVSFYNNEISEKSEIFDDQFSVERPDGSNFTLKIRSTKLEDSAMYFCASSHPRTVGSTEAFFGQGTRLTVV.

The DNA of the CDR3 is TGTGCCAGCAGCTTAGCCAGGGGAGGGTCGAGCGAGCAGTACTTC. Residues: CASSLARGGSSEQYF. The chain recombines TRBV7-3 with TRBJ2-7; tentatively, D is TRBD2 (7 bases). The length of the CDR3 is 15 residues. The germline V gene encodes CDR1 SGHTA and CDR2 FQGTGA. Trimming pared 2 bases from V and 6 bases from J, leaving 17 bases between. Looking up the rest from reference TRBV7-3 and TRBJ2-7 gives the full variable domain: GAGVSQTPSNKVTEKGKYVELRCDPISGHTALYWYRQSLGQGPEFLIYFQGTGAADDSGLPNDRFFAVRPEGSVSTLKIQRTERGDSAVYLCASSLARGGSSEQYFGPGTRLTVT.

This clonotype has more than one count but fewer than ten. The chain combines TRBV6-1 with TRBJ2-1, with 8 bases matching TRBD2. The V gene end was trimmed by 10 bases and the J gene end by 0 bases; junction bases not matched to a gene: 11. Germline V gives CDR1 MNHNS, CDR2 SASEGT. The CDR3 consists of 16 residues. The CDR3: CATLRSSGLSYNEQFF. Here the CDR3 DNA reads TGTGCCACCTTACGATCTAGCGGGCTCTCCTACAATGAGCAGTTCTTC.

This clonotype was seen at least ten times. The rearrangement links TRBV3-1 to TRBJ2-1; D ambiguous. The CDR3 loop spans 16 amino acids. Germline V CDR1 and CDR2: LGHDT, YNNKEL (reference sequence). V lost 0 bases, J lost 0 bases, and 9 bases lay in between. In nucleotides, the CDR3 is TGTGCCAGCAGCCAAGAGGTGGGCAGCTCCTACAATGAGCAGTTCTTC. It yields the protein CASSQEVGSSYNEQFF.

This clonotype was found a few times. The chain couples TRBV6-2 or TRBV6-3 to TRBJ2-7, with a tentative D call TRBD2 (5 bases). Germline CDR1 and CDR2: MNHEY and SVGEGT. The CDR3 extends over 13 amino acids. Trimming cost V 6 bases and J 3 bases, with 12 bases left between them. CDR3 sequence: CASRGGGLYEQYF. The CDR3 DNA sequence: TGTGCCAGCAGAGGCGGCGGACTCTACGAGCAGTACTTC.

Ten or more counts support this clonotype. This chain uses TRBV30 with TRBJ1-5; perhaps TRBD1 as D (6 bases). V was pared by 5 bases and J by 5 bases, with 13 bases between. This CDR3 is built from 13 residues. Germline V gene lookup returns CDR1 GTSNPN and CDR2 SVGIG (reference sequence). CDR3 amino acids: CAWDLGGHQPQHF. CDR3 DNA: TGTGCCTGGGATTTAGGGGGTCATCAGCCCCAGCATTTT.

This clonotype was detected many times. The V and J genes are TRBV12-3 or TRBV12-4 and TRBJ2-7; the D is unclear. This CDR3 comprises 14 residues. V was trimmed by 1 base and J by 2 bases, leaving 9 bases between them. CDR3 nucleotides: TGTGCCAGCAGTTTAGTCGCTCCCACCTACGAGCAGTACTTC. Amino acids: CASSLVAPTYEQYF.